These T cell receptor beta chains were read from a single sample in a study of control samples from healthy donors and cancer patients. Sequenced by immunoSEQ multiplex PCR; TCRdb stores in-frame clones only, minus some. The profile shows some 90,000 clones, roughly 89% of them singletons. Sequencing was performed on blood. The receptors were sampled from a woman between 55 and 75 years old in good health. Each CDR3 is given with its conserved first and last residue. Each record gives: V gene, J gene, CDR3 protein.

>TRBV6-2/TRBV6-3|TRBJ1-5
CASSYLRGNQPQHF
>TRBV9|TRBJ1-1
CASSTQGAGTEAFF
>TRBV9|TRBJ2-1
CASSALPNRYSGRSSYNEQFF
>TRBV5-1|TRBJ2-5
CASSNTGQETQYF
>TRBV11-3|TRBJ2-5
CASAPGAGEGSGETQYF
>TRBV6-1|TRBJ1-4
CASSGGQGAGGEKLFF
>TRBV12-2|TRBJ2-4
CASRLRSSGDILKNIQYF
>TRBV3-1/TRBV3-2|TRBJ1-2
CASSQGVGYTF
>TRBV4-1|TRBJ1-1
CASSQRQGLDTEAFF
>TRBV2|TRBJ1-5
CASSERGTASNQPQHF
>TRBV7-6|TRBJ2-2
CASSLGPGAKTGELFF
>TRBV3-1/TRBV3-2|TRBJ2-1
CASSQGWGAVDNEQFF
>TRBV23-1|TRBJ2-2
CASSQGSRADTGELFF
>TRBV7-2|TRBJ1-2
CASSTTPGDGYTF
>TRBV7-2|TRBJ2-5
CASSLGLTGETQYF
>TRBV9|TRBJ2-2
CASKRGSNTGELFF
>TRBV6-2/TRBV6-3|TRBJ1-1
CASSPGQALNTEAFF
>TRBV28|TRBJ2-7
CASSSSGAGGTEQYF
>TRBV3-1/TRBV3-2|TRBJ1-2
CASSQAGGLGYGYTF
>TRBV19|TRBJ2-3
CASSQAGGRTDTQYF
>TRBV5-1|TRBJ2-2
CASSLSKGASGELFF
>TRBV21-1|TRBJ2-1
CASSKGPSGGSYNEQFF
>TRBV30|TRBJ2-5
CAWSAGEPGETQYF
>TRBV2|TRBJ2-1
CASSDGQAISYNEQFF